The present TCR beta chain was sequenced within a study of blood T cells in healthy people across ages. Findings and caveats of the study: Per million T cells, the diversity of TCR beta decreased roughly linearly as age advanced.

This clonotype was observed many times. Its antigen is not identified. Using a J-beta primer mix together with a sample-barcoded 5' primer, a second PCR was run for roughly 6 to 11 cycles. MiXCR was run by TCRdb on the 5' RACE reads, yielding one entry per CDR3 protein. The sample includes about a million distinct CDR3 sequences, roughly 51% seen only once; the top ten take around a fifth. The source is a woman aged 60-75 years in good health. Sequencing used blood.

CDR3 residues: CASSFTPERANQPQHF. For the CDR3, the DNA is TGTGCCAGCAGTTTTACCCCAGAGCGGGCCAATCAGCCCCAGCATTTT. This chain joins TRBV12-3 or TRBV12-4 and TRBJ1-5, with D unclear. This CDR3 has 16 residues. V was trimmed by 3 bases and J by 3 bases, leaving 15 bases between them.